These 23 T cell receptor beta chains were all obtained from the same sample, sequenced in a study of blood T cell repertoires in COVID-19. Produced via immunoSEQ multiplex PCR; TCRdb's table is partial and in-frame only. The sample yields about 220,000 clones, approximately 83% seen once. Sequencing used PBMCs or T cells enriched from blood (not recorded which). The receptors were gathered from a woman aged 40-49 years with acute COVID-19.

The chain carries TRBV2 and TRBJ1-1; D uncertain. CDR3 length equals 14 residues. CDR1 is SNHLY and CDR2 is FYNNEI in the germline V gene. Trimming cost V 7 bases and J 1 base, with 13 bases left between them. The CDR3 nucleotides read TGTGCCAGCAAAAAGGAGGGCTCGAACACTGAAGCTTTCTTT. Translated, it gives CASKKEGSNTEAFF.

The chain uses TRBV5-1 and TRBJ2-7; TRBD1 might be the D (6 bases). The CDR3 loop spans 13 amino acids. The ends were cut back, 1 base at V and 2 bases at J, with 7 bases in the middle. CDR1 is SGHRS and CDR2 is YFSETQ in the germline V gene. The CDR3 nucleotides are TGCGCCAGCAGCTTGAGGGACACCTACGAGCAGTACTTC. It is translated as CASSLRDTYEQYF.

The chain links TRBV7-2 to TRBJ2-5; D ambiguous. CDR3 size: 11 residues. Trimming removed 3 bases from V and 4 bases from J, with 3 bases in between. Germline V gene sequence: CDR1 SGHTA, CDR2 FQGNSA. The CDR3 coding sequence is TGTGCCAGCAGCTTCGGAGAGACCCAGTACTTC. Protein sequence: CASSFGETQYF.

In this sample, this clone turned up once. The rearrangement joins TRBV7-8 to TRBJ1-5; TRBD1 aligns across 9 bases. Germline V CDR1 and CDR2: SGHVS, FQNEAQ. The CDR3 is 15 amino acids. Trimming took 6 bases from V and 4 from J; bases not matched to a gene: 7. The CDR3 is CASRLDRGGNQPQHF. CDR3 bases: TGTGCCAGCAGGTTGGACAGGGGAGGTAATCAGCCCCAGCATTTT.

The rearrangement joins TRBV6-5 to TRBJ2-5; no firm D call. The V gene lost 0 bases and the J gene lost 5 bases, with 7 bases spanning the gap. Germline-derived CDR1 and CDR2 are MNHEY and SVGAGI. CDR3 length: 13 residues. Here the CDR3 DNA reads TGTGCCAGCAGTTACTCTCGGCGGGAGACCCAGTACTTC. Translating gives CASSYSRRETQYF.

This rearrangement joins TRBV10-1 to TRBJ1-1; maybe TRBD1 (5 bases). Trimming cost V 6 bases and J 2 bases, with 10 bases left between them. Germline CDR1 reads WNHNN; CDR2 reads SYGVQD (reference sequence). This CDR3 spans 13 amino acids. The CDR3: CASRIDSNTEAFF. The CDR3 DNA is TGCGCCAGCAGGATCGACAGCAACACTGAAGCTTTCTTT.

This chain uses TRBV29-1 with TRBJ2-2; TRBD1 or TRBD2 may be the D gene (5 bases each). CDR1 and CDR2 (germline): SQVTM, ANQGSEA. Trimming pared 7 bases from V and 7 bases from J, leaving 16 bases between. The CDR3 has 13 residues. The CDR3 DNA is TGCAGCGGGGGGAGAACAGCTTACGGGGAGCTGTTTTTT. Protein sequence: CSGGRTAYGELFF.

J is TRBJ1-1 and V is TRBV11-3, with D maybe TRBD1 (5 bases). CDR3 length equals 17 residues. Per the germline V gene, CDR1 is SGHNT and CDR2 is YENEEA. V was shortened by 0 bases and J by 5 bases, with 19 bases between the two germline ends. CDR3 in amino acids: CASSLEWGGLSGTEAFF. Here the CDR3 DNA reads TGTGCCAGCAGCTTAGAATGGGGCGGACTGAGCGGGACTGAAGCTTTCTTT.

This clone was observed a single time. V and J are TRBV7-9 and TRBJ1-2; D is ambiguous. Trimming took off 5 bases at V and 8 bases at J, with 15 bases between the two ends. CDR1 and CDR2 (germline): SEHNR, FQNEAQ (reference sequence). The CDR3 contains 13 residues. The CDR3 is CASSQEVPPGYTF. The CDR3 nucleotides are TGTGCCAGCAGCCAGGAGGTTCCACCGGGCTACACCTTC.

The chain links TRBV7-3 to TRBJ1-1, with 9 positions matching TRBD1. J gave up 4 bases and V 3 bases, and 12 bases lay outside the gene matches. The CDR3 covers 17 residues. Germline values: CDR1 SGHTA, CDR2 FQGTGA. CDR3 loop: CASSLTGLGTGPTEAFF. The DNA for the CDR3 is TGTGCCAGCAGCTTGACTGGGTTAGGGACAGGGCCCACTGAAGCTTTCTTT.

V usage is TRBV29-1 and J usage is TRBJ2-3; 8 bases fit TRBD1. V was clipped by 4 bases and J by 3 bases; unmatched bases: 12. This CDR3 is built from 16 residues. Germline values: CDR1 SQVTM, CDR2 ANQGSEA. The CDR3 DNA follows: TGCAGCGTTGGGGGCTTTAGGCAGGGGGCAACAGATACGCAGTATTTT. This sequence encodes CSVGGFRQGATDTQYF.

The CDR3 DNA reads as TGTGCCAGCGGTAGGAGGACTGCTAATGAAAAACTGTTTTTT. It yields the protein CASGRRTANEKLFF. J is TRBJ1-4 and V is TRBV3-1 (or the pseudogene TRBV3-2), with D uncertain. Germline lookup yields CDR1 LGHDT and CDR2 YNNKEL (reference sequence). Trimming removed 8 bases at V and 3 bases at J, with 13 bases between. The CDR3 sequence is 14 residues long.

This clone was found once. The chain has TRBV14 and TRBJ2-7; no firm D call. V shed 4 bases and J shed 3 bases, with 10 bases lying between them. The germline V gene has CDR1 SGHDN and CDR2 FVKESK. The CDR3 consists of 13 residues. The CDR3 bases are TGTGCCAGCAGCCCTGACATTAACTACGAGCAGTACTTC. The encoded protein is CASSPDINYEQYF.

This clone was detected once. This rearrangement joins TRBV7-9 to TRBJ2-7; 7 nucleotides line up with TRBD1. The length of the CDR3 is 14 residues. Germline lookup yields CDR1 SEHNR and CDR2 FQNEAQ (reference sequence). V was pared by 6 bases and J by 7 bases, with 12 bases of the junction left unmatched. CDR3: CASSHRTGILEQYF. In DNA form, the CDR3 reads TGTGCCAGCAGTCATAGGACAGGTATTTTGGAGCAGTACTTC.

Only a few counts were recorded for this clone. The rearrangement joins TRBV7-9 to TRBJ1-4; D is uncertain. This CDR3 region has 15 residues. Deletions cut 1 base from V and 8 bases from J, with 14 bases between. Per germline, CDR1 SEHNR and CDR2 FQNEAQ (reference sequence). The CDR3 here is CASSLGVGVSEKLFF. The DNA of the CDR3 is TGTGCCAGCAGCTTAGGGGTAGGAGTTTCGGAAAAACTGTTTTTT.

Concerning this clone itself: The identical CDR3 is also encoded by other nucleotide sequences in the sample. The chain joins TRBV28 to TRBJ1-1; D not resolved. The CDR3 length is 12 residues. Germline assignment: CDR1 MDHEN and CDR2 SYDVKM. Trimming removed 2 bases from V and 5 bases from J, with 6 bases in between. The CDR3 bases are TGTGCCAGCAGTTTACGGAGGACTGAAGCTTTCTTT. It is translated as CASSLRRTEAFF.

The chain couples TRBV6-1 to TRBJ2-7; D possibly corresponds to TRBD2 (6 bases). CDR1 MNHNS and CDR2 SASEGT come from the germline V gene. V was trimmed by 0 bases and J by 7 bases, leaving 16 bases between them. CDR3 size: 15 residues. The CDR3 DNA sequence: TGTGCCAGCAGTGAAGCATACGGGAGACCTGGGGAGCAGTACTTC. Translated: CASSEAYGRPGEQYF.

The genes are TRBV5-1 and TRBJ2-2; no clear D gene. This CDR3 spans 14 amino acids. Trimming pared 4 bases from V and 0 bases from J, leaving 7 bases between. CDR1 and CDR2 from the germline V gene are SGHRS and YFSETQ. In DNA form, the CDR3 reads TGCGCCAGCAGCCATGGCTCGAACACCGGGGAGCTGTTTTTT. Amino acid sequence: CASSHGSNTGELFF. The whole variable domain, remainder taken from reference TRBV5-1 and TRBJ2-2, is KAGVTQTPRYLIKTRGQQVTLSCSPISGHRSVSWYQQTPGQGLQFLFEYFSETQRNKGNFPGRFSGRQFSNSRSEMNVSTLELGDSALYLCASSHGSNTGELFFGEGSRLTVL.

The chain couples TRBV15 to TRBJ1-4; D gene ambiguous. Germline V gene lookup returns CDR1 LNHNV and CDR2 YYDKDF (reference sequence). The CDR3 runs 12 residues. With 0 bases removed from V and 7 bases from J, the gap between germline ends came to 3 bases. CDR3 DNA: TGTGCCACCAGCAGAGACAGTGAAAAACTGTTTTTT. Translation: CATSRDSEKLFF.

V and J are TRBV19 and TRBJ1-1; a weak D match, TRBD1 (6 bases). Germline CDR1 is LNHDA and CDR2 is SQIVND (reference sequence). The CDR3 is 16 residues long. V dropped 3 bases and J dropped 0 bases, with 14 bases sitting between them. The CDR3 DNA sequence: TGTGCCAGTAGTATCGGACCGGGACAACTGAACACTGAAGCTTTCTTT. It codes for CASSIGPGQLNTEAFF. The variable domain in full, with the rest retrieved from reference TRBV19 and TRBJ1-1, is DGGITQSPKYLFRKEGQNVTLSCEQNLNHDAMYWYRQDPGQGLRLIYYSQIVNDFQKGDIAEGYSVSREKKESFPLTVTSAQKNPTAFYLCASSIGPGQLNTEAFFGQGTRLTVV.

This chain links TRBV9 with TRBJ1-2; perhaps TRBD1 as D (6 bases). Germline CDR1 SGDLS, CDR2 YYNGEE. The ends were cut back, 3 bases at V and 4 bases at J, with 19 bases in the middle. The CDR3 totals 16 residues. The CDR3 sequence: CASSATPTGTTYGYTF. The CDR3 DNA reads TGTGCCAGCAGCGCCACCCCAACAGGGACCACCTATGGCTACACCTTC.

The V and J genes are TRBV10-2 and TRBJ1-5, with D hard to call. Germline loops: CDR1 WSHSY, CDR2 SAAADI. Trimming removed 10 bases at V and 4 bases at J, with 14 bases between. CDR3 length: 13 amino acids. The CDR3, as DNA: TGCGCCACCCTGGGAGGGCTAAATCAGCCCCAGCATTTT. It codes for CATLGGLNQPQHF.

The chain's CDR3 is CASSLGAGDRVNQPQHF. CDR3 coding DNA: TGTGCCAGCAGCTTAGGGGCGGGGGACAGGGTCAATCAGCCCCAGCATTTT. The V call is TRBV11-2, the J call TRBJ1-5; 9 nucleotides agree with TRBD1. Trimming cost V 1 base and J 3 bases; bases outside gene matches: 7. This CDR3 comprises 17 residues. Germline lookup yields CDR1 SGHAT and CDR2 FQNNGV.